This is a list of T cell receptor beta chains from one sample in a study of cytomegalovirus exposure and HLA in healthy donors. Sequencing was performed with immunoSEQ multiplex PCR; in TCRdb, only in-frame clones are kept and a portion is missing. Of roughly 140,000 clones listed, 68% are singletons. The specimen sequenced was PBMCs. Receptors were obtained from a man in his sixties in good health and CMV-seronegative. CDR3s include the opening cysteine and the closing phenylalanine or tryptophan. The D gene is left open where the match is weak. Only part of the rows carry a size: once, few, many, or a class if the clone is expanded.

>TRBV18|TRBJ2-3|NA|NA
CASSVAEHSTDTQYF
TGTGCCAGCTCCGTAGCGGAACACAGCACAGATACGCAGTATTTT
>TRBV29-1|TRBJ2-1|TRBD2|NA
CSVETRSGRTYNEQFF
TGCAGCGTTGAAACTCGGAGCGGGAGGACCTACAATGAGCAGTTCTTC
>TRBV6-6|TRBJ1-1|NA|NA
CASQQGVASYTEAFF
TGTGCCAGCCAACAGGGTGTCGCTTCGTACACTGAAGCTTTCTTT
>TRBV29-1|TRBJ1-1|TRBD1|NA
CSTTGQGLSMNTEAFF
TGCAGCACCACGGGACAGGGCCTTTCCATGAACACTGAAGCTTTCTTT
>TRBV2|TRBJ2-2|TRBD1|NA
CASSPGGRSTGELFF
TGTGCCAGCAGCCCAGGGGGCCGTAGCACCGGGGAGCTGTTTTTT
>TRBV6-1|TRBJ2-3|TRBD1|few
CASAPQGLPTDTQYF
TGTGCCAGCGCTCCACAGGGGCTCCCCACAGATACGCAGTATTTT
>TRBV9|TRBJ2-3|NA|NA
CASSVEAGGTDTQYF
TGTGCCAGCAGCGTAGAGGCAGGGGGCACAGATACGCAGTATTTT
>TRBV10-3|TRBJ2-7|TRBD1|NA
CAIRWDRAYEQYF
TGTGCCATCAGATGGGACAGGGCCTACGAGCAGTACTTC
>TRBV5-1|TRBJ2-5|TRBD2|NA
CASSPGLAGEETQYF
TGCGCCAGCAGCCCCGGACTAGCGGGGGAGGAGACCCAGTACTTC
>TRBV7-9|TRBJ1-4|NA|NA
CASSLAGSTFNEKLFF
TGTGCCAGCAGCTTAGCGGGGAGTACCTTTAATGAAAAACTGTTTTTT
>TRBV25-1|TRBJ2-7|TRBD1|few
CASHETGTYEQYF
TGTGCCAGCCATGAGACAGGGACCTACGAGCAGTACTTC
>TRBV5-1|TRBJ2-7|TRBD2|NA
CASSLWREAGGDEQYF
TGCGCCAGCAGCTTGTGGCGAGAGGCGGGAGGCGACGAGCAGTACTTC
>TRBV28|TRBJ1-2|TRBD1|NA
CASSSLGQGVYGYTF
TGTGCCAGCAGTTCCCTAGGACAGGGAGTCTATGGCTACACCTTC
>TRBV6-5|TRBJ1-2|NA|NA
CASRTSDRAYGYTF
TGTGCCAGCAGGACCTCGGACAGAGCCTATGGCTACACCTTC
>TRBV7-2|TRBJ1-4|NA|NA
CASSPDRGNEKLFF
TGTGCCAGCAGCCCTGACAGAGGAAATGAAAAACTGTTTTTT
>TRBV19|TRBJ1-2|NA|NA
CASSTTDPHGYTF
TGTGCCAGTAGCACGACAGACCCTCATGGCTACACCTTC
>TRBV14|TRBJ2-5|TRBD2|NA
CASSQDSGGRRGTQYF
TGTGCCAGCAGCCAAGATAGCGGGGGGAGGCGTGGGACCCAGTACTTC
>TRBV28|TRBJ2-3|TRBD1|NA
CASRGQGANTQYF
TGTGCCAGCAGGGGTCAGGGGGCGAATACGCAGTATTTT
>TRBV7-2|TRBJ2-1|TRBD1|NA
CASSLAGGGQGNEQFF
TGTGCCAGCAGCTTAGCAGGAGGCGGACAGGGAAATGAGCAGTTCTTC
>TRBV5-5|TRBJ2-2|NA|NA
CASVGIRGGELFF
TGTGCCAGCGTAGGGATTAGGGGCGGGGAGCTGTTTTTT
>TRBV7-2|TRBJ1-1|TRBD1|NA
CASSLGETGSNTEAFF
TGTGCCAGCAGCTTAGGGGAGACAGGGTCGAACACTGAAGCTTTCTTT
>TRBV28|TRBJ2-6|TRBD1|NA
CAGGARGWGSGANFLTF
TGTGCAGGGGGCGCAAGAGGGTGGGGCTCTGGGGCCAACTTCCTGACTTTC
>TRBV7-9|TRBJ1-4|TRBD1|NA
CASRPYRGHDEELFF
TGTGCCAGCAGACCTTACAGGGGGCATGACGAGGAACTGTTTTTT
>TRBV28|TRBJ1-2|NA|NA
CASSPKWGDYGYTF
TGTGCCAGCAGTCCCAAATGGGGGGACTATGGCTACACCTTC
>TRBV6-5|TRBJ2-3|NA|NA
CASRGLGSTDTQYF
TGTGCCAGCAGGGGGCTTGGTAGCACAGATACGCAGTATTTT
>TRBV6-4|TRBJ1-2|NA|NA
CTSSRELNYGYTF
TGTACCAGCAGTAGGGAGCTTAACTATGGCTACACCTTC
>TRBV10-3|TRBJ2-7|TRBD2|NA
CAISGAGRGEQYF
TGTGCCATCAGTGGAGCGGGAAGGGGCGAGCAGTACTTC
>TRBV27|TRBJ2-1|TRBD2|NA
CASSFLAGGYNEQFF
TGTGCCAGCAGTTTCCTAGCGGGAGGGTACAATGAGCAGTTCTTC
>TRBV6-4|TRBJ2-3|NA|NA
CASSISGSTDTQYF
TGTGCCAGCAGTATTTCGGGAAGCACAGATACGCAGTATTTT
>TRBV7-2|TRBJ1-2|NA|NA
CASSLAKEGRYGYTF
TGTGCCAGCAGCTTAGCAAAGGAGGGCCGCTATGGCTACACCTTC